This entry is about one TCR beta chain. This record comes from a study of T cells in narcolepsy. Sequencing was performed with immunoSEQ multiplex PCR; in TCRdb, only in-frame clones are kept and a portion is missing. The sample carries around 32,000 clones, roughly three quarters recorded once. Trimming pared 1 base from V and 0 bases from J, leaving 12 bases between. Germline CDR1 and CDR2: KGHSH and LQKENI. This CDR3 comprises 16 residues. Source material: CD45RA- memory CD4+ T cells from PBMCs. This TCR came from a human donor with narcolepsy. The chain links TRBV18 to TRBJ1-1; tentative D call: TRBD1 (5 bases). The CDR3 nucleotides read TGTGCCAGCTCACCACGACAGACCCATATGAACACTGAAGCTTTCTTT. It specifies CASSPRQTHMNTEAFF.